This TCR beta chain comes out of a study of tumor-infiltrating lymphocytes in primary liver carcinoma. Study-level information: Tumor staging was T1-T3 N0M0; sizes spanned about 4.2 to 11 cm across. General observations from the study: It was tumor-adjacent and tumor-blood pairs that overlapped less than tumor region pairs did.

As concerns this clonotype: Its target is not known. A junction boundary mismatches the germline segment, possibly from a read error.

From unsorted bulk tissue weighing roughly 17-34 mg, DNA and RNA were co-extracted. Tumor samples all exceeded 85% viable tumor cells. The input was approximately 500 ng total RNA; TCR beta cDNA was made from it with a constant-region primer. Slightly modified ARM-PCR with three nested multiplex PCR rounds yielded TCR beta libraries. With TRBV1-TRBV30 forward primers and a C-beta reverse primer, the first two PCR rounds were run for roughly 10 cycles each. In TCRdb, the multiplex PCR reads were re-called with MiXCR into one record per CDR3 protein. Of 50,000 to 70,000 distinct CDR3 sequences listed, 55% to 75% are singletons. Germline V lookup: CDR1 MDHEN, CDR2 SYDVKM. The CDR3 is 15 residues long.

The sequenced sample was liver tumor tissue from sampling region 2. The subset was: tumor region T2, inferior pole. This clonotype was sampled from a man aged 35 to 55 with primary liver carcinoma and hepatitis B virus infection. The chain employs TRBV28 and TRBJ2-7; the match to TRBD1 covers 7 bases. CDR3 residues: CASNSGTDVSYEQYF. CDR3 DNA: TGTGCCAGCAACTCCGGGACAGATGTCTCCTACGAACAGTACTTC.